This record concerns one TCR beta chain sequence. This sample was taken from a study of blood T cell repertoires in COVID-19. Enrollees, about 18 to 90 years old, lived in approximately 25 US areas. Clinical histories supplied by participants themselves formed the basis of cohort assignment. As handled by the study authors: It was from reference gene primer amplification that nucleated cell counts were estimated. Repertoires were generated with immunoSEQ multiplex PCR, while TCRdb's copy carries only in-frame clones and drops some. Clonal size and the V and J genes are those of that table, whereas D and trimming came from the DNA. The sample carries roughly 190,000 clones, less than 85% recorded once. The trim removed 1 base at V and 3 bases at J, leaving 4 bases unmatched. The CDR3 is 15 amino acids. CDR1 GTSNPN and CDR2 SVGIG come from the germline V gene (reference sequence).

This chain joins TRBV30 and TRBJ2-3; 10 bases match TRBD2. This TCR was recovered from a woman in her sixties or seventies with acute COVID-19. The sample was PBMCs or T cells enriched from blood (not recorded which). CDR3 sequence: CAWSALAGVTDTQYF. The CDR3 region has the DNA TGTGCCTGGAGTGCTCTAGCGGGAGTTACAGATACGCAGTATTTT.